What follows are 22 T cell receptor beta chains derived from one specimen sequenced in a study of blood T cell repertoires in COVID-19 (dated by TCRdb to the early 2020s). Library prep was done by the immunoSEQ multiplex PCR assay. TCRdb obtained this table from immuneACCESS and retained in-frame rearrangements with V and J assigned. These tables miss some clones; where compared with another copy, unresolved V genes account for less than half of the shortfall, and the remainder is unexplained. The sample yields roughly 410,000 clones; roughly 90% were counted once. The ten biggest clones cover about 1.4% of the sample. Sequencing used peripheral blood. The receptors come from a woman aged 40 to 55 with COVID-19, enrolled during active disease.

The rearrangement links TRBV7-9 to TRBJ1-5, with D tentatively TRBD1 (6 bases). Germline assignment: CDR1 SEHNR and CDR2 FQNEAQ (reference sequence). Trimming stripped 5 bases from V and 4 bases from J, with 12 bases between. This CDR3 is built from 14 residues. The chain's CDR3 is CASSPRTANQPQHF. The CDR3 DNA sequence: TGTGCCAGCAGCCCTAGGACAGCAAATCAGCCCCAGCATTTT.

The chain recombines TRBV28 with TRBJ2-7, with 9 bases that match TRBD2. The CDR3 covers 14 residues. Germline V lookup: CDR1 MDHEN, CDR2 SYDVKM. After removal of 2 bases from V and 7 bases from J, the junction contained 6 bases not matched to a gene. In nucleotides, the CDR3 is TGTGCCAGCAGTTTACCGGCTAGCGGGAAGGAGCAGTACTTC. As protein: CASSLPASGKEQYF.

V gene TRBV6-6 combines with J gene TRBJ1-2; 10 nucleotides align to TRBD1. This CDR3 region has 15 residues. Germline V gives CDR1 MNHNY, CDR2 SVGAGI (reference sequence). V dropped 6 bases and J dropped 7; count of bases not matched to a gene: 11. The CDR3 nucleotides are TGTGCCAGCAGCCGTGGGACAGGGGTTAAAGGTGGCTACACCTTC. Translation gives CASSRGTGVKGGYTF.

Comment on this clone: At the DNA level, this CDR3 is encoded by other sequences in the same sample as well. The gene calls are TRBV5-1 and TRBJ2-6; no clear D gene. This CDR3 has 17 residues. The V end was cut by 4 bases, the J end by 0 bases, with 14 bases between. Germline CDR1 and CDR2: SGHRS and YFSETQ. CDR3 DNA sequence: TGCGCCAGCAGCCCTACCGGGTCAAGCTCTGGGGCCAACGTCCTGACTTTC. This encodes CASSPTGSSSGANVLTF.

The V call is TRBV9, the J call TRBJ2-2; possible D gene TRBD1, 5 bases. V was trimmed by 0 bases and J by 6 bases, leaving 12 bases between them. CDR1 and CDR2 from the germline V gene are SGDLS and YYNGEE. The CDR3 spans 15 residues. The CDR3 loop is CASSVVGHRAGELFF. DNA for the CDR3: TGTGCCAGCAGCGTAGTGGGGCACCGCGCCGGGGAGCTGTTTTTT.

This clone has a single count. The rearrangement uses TRBV6-5 and TRBJ1-5, with 8 positions matching TRBD1. Germline V CDR1 and CDR2: MNHEY, SVGAGI. This CDR3 comprises 14 residues. V gave up 8 bases and J gave up 4 bases; unmatched junction bases: 7. Written as DNA, the CDR3 is TGTGCCAGCGTCGGGACAGGAACTAATCAGCCCCAGCATTTT. Its translation: CASVGTGTNQPQHF.

The V and J genes are TRBV28 and TRBJ1-4; the match to TRBD1 covers 7 bases. The CDR3 consists of 14 residues. V shed 7 bases and J 3 bases; nucleotides not matched to a gene: 5. Germline V gene sequence: CDR1 MDHEN, CDR2 SYDVKM. CDR3 protein: CASTLTGPNEKLFF. CDR3 DNA sequence: TGTGCCAGCACCCTGACAGGGCCTAATGAAAAACTGTTTTTT.

The V call is TRBV3-1 (or the pseudogene TRBV3-2), the J call TRBJ1-5; no reliable D call. This CDR3 is 13 amino acids long. Germline lookup yields CDR1 LGHDT and CDR2 YNNKEL (reference sequence). The V and J ends lost 0 bases and 9 bases respectively, with 9 bases between them. The CDR3 DNA is TGTGCCAGCAGCCAAGATGGAGAGAGGCCCCAGCATTTT. Protein product: CASSQDGERPQHF.

The chain carries TRBV6-5 and TRBJ2-7, with 8 bases lining up with TRBD1. Germline V lookup: CDR1 MNHEY, CDR2 SVGAGI. The CDR3 has 13 residues. V was clipped by 6 bases and J by 3 bases; unmatched bases: 4. The CDR3 DNA follows: TGTGCCAGCAGATCAGGGGGCGGCTACGAGCAGTACTTC. Protein sequence: CASRSGGGYEQYF.

The chain carries TRBV7-8 and TRBJ1-2, with a possible D match to TRBD1 (6 bases). Trimming took off 1 base at V and 3 bases at J, with 18 bases between the two ends. CDR3 size: 17 residues. The germline V gene has CDR1 SGHVS and CDR2 FQNEAQ. The CDR3 DNA reads as TGTGCCAGCAGCTTAGGGGCCCCCGCGGGGGCTGACTATGGCTACACCTTC. It encodes CASSLGAPAGADYGYTF.

V is TRBV9 and J is TRBJ2-3; TRBD1 matches at 10 bases. Germline loops: CDR1 SGDLS, CDR2 YYNGEE. The CDR3 is 15 residues long. V lost 2 bases, J lost 4 bases, and 4 bases stayed unmatched. The CDR3 sequence: CASSVDRGLSDTQYF. The CDR3 bases are TGTGCCAGCAGCGTCGACAGGGGGCTTTCAGATACGCAGTATTTT.

This chain joins TRBV6-4 and TRBJ2-1; the D gene is possibly TRBD2 (6 bases). The length of the CDR3 is 15 residues. Germline CDR1 and CDR2: MRHNA and SNTAGT. V was cut by 5 bases and J by 0 bases, with 11 bases left in between. The CDR3: CASSRETASYNEQFF. The CDR3 bases are TGTGCCAGCAGTCGGGAGACTGCCTCCTACAATGAGCAGTTCTTC.

This rearrangement joins TRBV5-8 to TRBJ1-2; 7 bases agree with TRBD1. Germline-derived CDR1 and CDR2 are SGHTS and YDEGEE. The V segment lost 3 bases and the J segment 2 bases; nucleotides outside the gene matches: 7. The CDR3 runs 15 residues. CDR3 sequence reads: CASSSTGLENYGYTF. CDR3 coding DNA: TGTGCCAGCAGCTCGACAGGGTTAGAGAACTATGGCTACACCTTC.

This chain links TRBV5-6 with TRBJ2-5, with TRBD1 as a possible D gene (7 bases). The CDR3 spans 17 residues. Trimming took off 0 bases at V and 5 bases at J, with 20 bases between the two ends. Germline assignment: CDR1 SGHDT and CDR2 YYEEEE. CDR3 bases: TGTGCCAGCAGCTTGGCCTATGGAGGGGGCGTATGGGAGACCCAGTACTTC. Translated: CASSLAYGGGVWETQYF.

The chain couples TRBV6-1 to TRBJ1-1; no definite D call. The CDR3 runs to 16 residues. V lost 1 base, J lost 2 bases, and 14 bases lay in between. Germline CDR1 is MNHNS and CDR2 is SASEGT. The CDR3 DNA sequence: TGTGCCAGCAGTGAAGAGGAGACCCGGAGAAACACTGAAGCTTTCTTT. This codes for CASSEEETRRNTEAFF.

The chain couples TRBV19 to TRBJ2-1, with D tentatively TRBD1 (5 bases). CDR3 size: 15 residues. Germline assignment: CDR1 LNHDA and CDR2 SQIVND (reference sequence). V was pared by 2 bases and J by 4 bases, with 12 bases between. CDR3 in DNA: TGTGCCAGTAGTATATACTCTAAGGGGTACAATGAGCAGTTCTTC. The encoded protein is CASSIYSKGYNEQFF.

The V gene is TRBV18, the J gene TRBJ2-2; tentative D call: TRBD2 (5 bases). The CDR3 loop spans 15 amino acids. V lost 5 bases and J 4 bases, leaving 14 bases between the germline ends. Germline V gene data show CDR1 as KGHSH and CDR2 as LQKENI. The CDR3 protein is CASSTRTVSTGELFF. CDR3 coding DNA: TGTGCCAGCTCAACGAGGACTGTCAGCACCGGGGAGCTGTTTTTT.

This chain joins TRBV5-1 and TRBJ1-1, with 11 bases that match TRBD1. Per the germline V gene, CDR1 is SGHRS and CDR2 is YFSETQ. V lost 2 bases, J lost 4 bases, and 7 bases stayed unmatched. CDR3 length: 16 residues. The CDR3 sequence is CASSFSTGTGGTEAFF. Here the CDR3 DNA reads TGCGCCAGCAGCTTTTCTACCGGGACAGGGGGCACTGAAGCTTTCTTT.

The chain combines TRBV5-1 with TRBJ1-1, with 10 bases matching TRBD1. The length of the CDR3 is 16 residues. Germline V gene sequence: CDR1 SGHRS, CDR2 YFSETQ. V trimming: 6 bases; J trimming: 3 bases; junction bases outside the gene matches: 11. Here the CDR3 reads CASTFLTGGGDTEAFF. The DNA for the CDR3 is TGCGCCAGCACCTTCTTGACAGGGGGCGGCGACACTGAAGCTTTCTTT.

The V and J genes are TRBV7-2 and TRBJ1-4; weak D call: TRBD1 (6 bases). There are 14 residues in the CDR3. Looked up from germline, CDR1 is SGHTA and CDR2 is FQGNSA. V was trimmed by 2 bases and J by 4 bases, leaving 8 bases between them. DNA for the CDR3: TGTGCCAGCAGCTTAACAGGGTTTAATGAAAAACTGTTTTTT. Amino acids: CASSLTGFNEKLFF.

This rearrangement joins TRBV6-2 or TRBV6-3 to TRBJ2-3; TRBD2 agrees at 10 bases. Germline CDR1 is MNHEY and CDR2 is SVGEGT. CDR3 length: 15 residues. Unmatched junction bases numbered 5, after V lost 3 bases and J lost 5 bases. CDR3 sequence: CASSYSWTSGDTQYF. For the CDR3, the DNA is TGTGCCAGCAGTTATTCTTGGACTAGCGGAGATACGCAGTATTTT.

The chain couples TRBV7-9 to TRBJ1-5, with a tentative D call TRBD1 (5 bases). V was clipped by 5 bases and J by 0 bases, with 8 bases between them. The germline CDR1 and CDR2 sequences are SEHNR and FQNEAQ (reference sequence). The CDR3 covers 14 residues. The CDR3 coding sequence is TGTGCCAGCAGCCTGACAGATAGCAATCAGCCCCAGCATTTT. This codes for CASSLTDSNQPQHF. The full variable domain, in which reference TRBV7-9 and TRBJ1-5 provide the parts outside the CDR3, is DTGVSQNPRHKITKRGQNVTFRCDPISEHNRLYWYRQTLGQGPEFLTYFQNEAQLEKSRLLSDRFSAERPKGSFSTLEIQRTEQGDSAMYLCASSLTDSNQPQHFGDGTRLSIL.